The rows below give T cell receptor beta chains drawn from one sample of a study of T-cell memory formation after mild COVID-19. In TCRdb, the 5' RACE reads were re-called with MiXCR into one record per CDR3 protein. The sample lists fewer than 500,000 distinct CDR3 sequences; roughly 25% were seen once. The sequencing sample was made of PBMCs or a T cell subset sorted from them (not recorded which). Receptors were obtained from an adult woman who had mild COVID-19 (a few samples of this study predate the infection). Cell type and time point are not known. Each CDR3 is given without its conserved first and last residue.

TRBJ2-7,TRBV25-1,ASGLGGYEQY
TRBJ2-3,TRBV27,ASSSHLSPDTQY
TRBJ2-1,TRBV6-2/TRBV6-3,ASSYLAGGYNEQF
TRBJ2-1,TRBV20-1,SAWTSGSGSEQF
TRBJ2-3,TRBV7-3,ASSLRAQGSTDTQY
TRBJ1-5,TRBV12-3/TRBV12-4,ASSLTTGVGFQPQH
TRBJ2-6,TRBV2,ASRGTELGRSGANVLT
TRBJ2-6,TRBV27,ASARDSGGAGANVLT
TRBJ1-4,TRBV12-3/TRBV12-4,ASSYGGSEKLF
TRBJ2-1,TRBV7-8,ASSPTSGRGFSNEQF
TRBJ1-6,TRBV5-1,AKLRGRNSPLH
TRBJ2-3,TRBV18,ASSPTGGTDTQY
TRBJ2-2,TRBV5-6,ASSFLAGVGTGELF
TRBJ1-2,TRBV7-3,ASSRGGERDYGYT
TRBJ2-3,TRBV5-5,ASSPWTADTDTQY
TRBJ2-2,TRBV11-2,ASSFSPNTGELF
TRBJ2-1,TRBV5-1,ASSLISSGTLRF
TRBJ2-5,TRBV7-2,ASSLERGPGETQY
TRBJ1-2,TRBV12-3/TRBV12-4,ASSSIGGTYGYT
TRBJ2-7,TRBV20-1,SARGGYEQY
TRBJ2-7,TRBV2,ASSEVDSTYEQY
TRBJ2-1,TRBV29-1,SVEPSGNNEQF
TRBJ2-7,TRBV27,ASSLRLAYEQY
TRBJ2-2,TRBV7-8,ASSLVAGGPNTGELF
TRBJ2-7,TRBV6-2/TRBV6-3,ASSGQTYEQY
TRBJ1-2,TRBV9,ASSVAQDSRYGYT
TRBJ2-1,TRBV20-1,SARSTESSYNEQF
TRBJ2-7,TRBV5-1,ASSLVAAAYEQY
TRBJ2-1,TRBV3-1,ASSRGWGNEQF
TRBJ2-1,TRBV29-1,SVSSGGGSSYNEQF